The 20 T cell receptor beta chains below come from one sample, sequenced in a study of cytomegalovirus exposure and HLA in healthy donors. The PCR made use of 60 Vbeta and 13 Jbeta primers. The data were produced by immunoSEQ multiplex PCR, yet TCRdb's version contains in-frame clones alone and is incomplete. The sample holds 120,000 to 150,000 clones, 73% seen once. Sequencing was performed on PBMCs. The receptors stem from a woman aged 18 to 35 in good health and CMV-seronegative.

This clone was observed a handful of times. J is TRBJ1-2 and V is TRBV5-6; no reliable D call. V lost 0 bases and J lost 8, with 8 bases in between. Looked up from germline, CDR1 is SGHDT and CDR2 is YYEEEE. This CDR3 has 12 amino acids. The CDR3, as DNA: TGTGCCAGCAGCTTGGTCCGGTACGGCTACACCTTC. Encoded protein: CASSLVRYGYTF.

This clone was counted only a few times. This CDR3 is CASIISGGEETQYF. The CDR3 DNA reads TGTGCCAGCATAATTAGCGGGGGGGAGGAGACCCAGTACTTC. V usage is TRBV2 and J usage is TRBJ2-5; TRBD2 agrees at 11 bases. The ends lost 7 bases at V and 5 bases at J; junction bases unmatched: 6. This CDR3 has 14 amino acids. From germline, CDR1 is SNHLY and CDR2 FYNNEI.

The chain combines TRBV28 with TRBJ1-5; D is ambiguous. V dropped 6 bases and J dropped 3 bases, with 18 bases sitting between them. The CDR3 runs 16 residues. The germline V gene encodes CDR1 MDHEN and CDR2 SYDVKM. CDR3 DNA sequence: TGTGCCAGCAGCGTGCTCACCGACACAACCAATCAGCCCCAGCATTTT. This codes for CASSVLTDTTNQPQHF.

The chain recombines TRBV6-5 with TRBJ2-2; D remains ambiguous. The CDR3 has 16 residues. V was clipped by 2 bases and J by 4 bases, with 14 bases between them. Germline CDR1 and CDR2: MNHEY and SVGAGI. The CDR3 bases are TGTGCCAGCAGTTACCGTGCGGCCCGAGGCACCGGGGAGCTGTTTTTT. Residues: CASSYRAARGTGELFF.

V usage is TRBV6-6 and J usage is TRBJ1-3, with TRBD1 as a possible D gene (6 bases). The CDR3 sequence is 15 residues long. V lost 5 bases to trimming and J lost 0 bases, with 11 bases between them. Germline-derived CDR1 and CDR2 are MNHNY and SVGAGI (reference sequence). The CDR3 region has the DNA TGTGCCAGCAGTCCCGGACAGTACTCTGGAAACACCATATATTTT. Residues: CASSPGQYSGNTIYF.

The sample holds one count of this clone. The CDR3 coding sequence is TGTGCCAGCAGCACGACAGAGGCCACTGAAGCTTTCTTT. Translated, it gives CASSTTEATEAFF. The rearrangement uses TRBV7-6 and TRBJ1-1; perhaps TRBD1 as D (5 bases). Looked up from germline, CDR1 is SGHVS and CDR2 is FNYEAQ. The CDR3 runs 13 residues. Trimming removed 5 bases from V and 4 bases from J, with 11 bases in between.

The chain links TRBV27 to TRBJ1-2, with D maybe TRBD1 (5 bases). CDR1 MNHEY and CDR2 SMNVEV come from the germline V gene (reference sequence). V shed 2 bases and J shed 7 bases, with 11 bases lying between them. The CDR3 has 13 amino acids. DNA of the CDR3: TGTGCCAGCAGTTTAAACCCGACAGCTGGCTACACCTTC. It yields the protein CASSLNPTAGYTF.

This chain uses TRBV7-2 with TRBJ2-5; a weak D match, TRBD1 (6 bases). Germline lookup yields CDR1 SGHTA and CDR2 FQGNSA. V gave up 4 bases and J gave up 2 bases, with 8 bases separating them. The CDR3 sequence is 13 residues long. CDR3 residues: CASSSQGQETQYF. The CDR3 DNA is TGTGCCAGCAGCTCACAGGGACAAGAGACCCAGTACTTC.

This chain joins TRBV28 and TRBJ2-3, with a tentative D call TRBD1 (5 bases). The CDR3 length is 13 residues. Trimming stripped 5 bases from V and 2 bases from J, with 8 bases between. Germline values: CDR1 MDHEN, CDR2 SYDVKM. In DNA form, the CDR3 reads TGTGCCAGCAGTCCGACAGCCACAGATACGCAGTATTTT. Amino acid sequence: CASSPTATDTQYF.

The chain has TRBV11-3 and TRBJ2-7; 7 bases fit TRBD2. The CDR3 totals 14 residues. Germline V gene sequence: CDR1 SGHNT, CDR2 YENEEA. V lost 4 bases, J lost 5 bases, and 8 bases stayed unmatched. The CDR3 bases are TGTGCCAGCAGCTCTGGGGGGGAGCAGAACGAGCAGTACGTC. It specifies CASSSGGEQNEQYV.

V usage is TRBV14 and J usage is TRBJ2-7; 8 nucleotides match TRBD2. The CDR3 loop spans 14 amino acids. The J segment lost 3 bases and the V segment lost 5 bases, leaving 6 bases of the junction unmatched. Germline loops: CDR1 SGHDN, CDR2 FVKESK. The CDR3, as DNA: TGTGCCAGCAGCTTCGGGACTAGAAACTACGAGCAGTACTTC. Translated: CASSFGTRNYEQYF.

In its sample, this clone was seen a few times. DNA for the CDR3: TGTGCCAGCAGTTCGACGGGACTAGCGATCGATACGCAGTATTTT. Protein: CASSSTGLAIDTQYF. The gene calls are TRBV6-5 and TRBJ2-3; 10 bases map to TRBD2. Germline assignment: CDR1 MNHEY and CDR2 SVGAGI. This CDR3 has 15 amino acids. After removal of 4 bases from V and 6 bases from J, the junction contained 7 bases not matched to a gene.

The chain's CDR3 is CASSSTSGSSYEQYV. DNA of the CDR3: TGTGCCAGCAGTTCGACTAGCGGGAGCTCCTACGAGCAGTACGTC. This chain joins TRBV27 and TRBJ2-7; TRBD2 agrees at 12 bases. The CDR3 is 15 residues long. V trimming: 4 bases; J trimming: 0 bases; junction bases outside the gene matches: 1. The germline CDR1 and CDR2 sequences are MNHEY and SMNVEV (reference sequence).

The table lists this clone with a few counts. The V and J genes are TRBV2 and TRBJ1-4, with TRBD1 matching over 7 bases. The length of the CDR3 is 13 residues. V shed 8 bases and J 3 bases; nucleotides not matched to a gene: 3. In germline, CDR1 is SNHLY, CDR2 FYNNEI. CDR3 sequence: CASRQGPNEKLFF. The DNA of the CDR3 is TGTGCCAGCCGACAGGGTCCTAATGAAAAACTGTTTTTT.

The J gene is TRBJ2-2, the V gene TRBV7-9, with D hard to call. The CDR3 contains 14 residues. The germline V and J ends were trimmed by 3 bases and 2 bases, with 7 bases remaining between them. Germline values: CDR1 SEHNR, CDR2 FQNEAQ (reference sequence). The CDR3: CASSLFYNTGELFF. Here the CDR3 DNA reads TGTGCCAGCAGCTTGTTCTACAACACCGGGGAGCTGTTTTTT.

This chain links TRBV10-3 with TRBJ2-6, with 10 bases aligning to TRBD1. The V gene end was trimmed by 6 bases and the J gene end by 2 bases; junction bases not matched to a gene: 7. Germline V gene data show CDR1 as ENHRY and CDR2 as SYGVKD. The CDR3 covers 17 residues. The CDR3 DNA is TGTGCCATCAGATCCGGGACAGGGGAGGCTGGGGCCAACGTCCTGACTTTC. This encodes CAIRSGTGEAGANVLTF.

The genes are TRBV19 and TRBJ2-7, with 7 bases lining up with TRBD1. The CDR3 has 14 residues. The V gene end was trimmed by 3 bases and the J gene end by 2 bases; junction bases not matched to a gene: 4. Germline CDR1 LNHDA, CDR2 SQIVND (reference sequence). As DNA, the CDR3 is TGTGCCAGTAGTATCGGGGACAGCCCCTACGAGCAGTACTTC. It specifies CASSIGDSPYEQYF.

V and J are TRBV28 and TRBJ1-2; D is unclear. The V gene lost 2 bases and the J gene lost 2 bases, with 9 bases spanning the gap. Germline V gene sequence: CDR1 MDHEN, CDR2 SYDVKM. The CDR3 loop spans 14 amino acids. The CDR3 sequence: CASSLLMGNYGYTF. DNA of the CDR3: TGTGCCAGCAGTTTACTCATGGGCAACTATGGCTACACCTTC.

CDR3 DNA sequence: TGCGCCAGCAGCTTGGGACAGGGTCTCCAGCCCCAGCATTTT. Translating it yields CASSLGQGLQPQHF. The chain links TRBV5-1 to TRBJ1-5; 7 positions agree with TRBD1. The V gene's germline CDR1 is SGHRS and CDR2 YFSETQ. The CDR3 length is 14 residues. V dropped 0 bases and J dropped 7; count of bases not matched to a gene: 4.

This clone was seen a few times. The chain has TRBV28 and TRBJ2-4; D gene ambiguous. CDR3 length: 12 amino acids. Germline V gives CDR1 MDHEN, CDR2 SYDVKM. Trimming removed 8 bases at V and 4 bases at J, with 9 bases between. DNA of the CDR3: TGTGCCAGCCTGCGATCAAAAAACATTCAGTACTTC. Protein sequence: CASLRSKNIQYF.